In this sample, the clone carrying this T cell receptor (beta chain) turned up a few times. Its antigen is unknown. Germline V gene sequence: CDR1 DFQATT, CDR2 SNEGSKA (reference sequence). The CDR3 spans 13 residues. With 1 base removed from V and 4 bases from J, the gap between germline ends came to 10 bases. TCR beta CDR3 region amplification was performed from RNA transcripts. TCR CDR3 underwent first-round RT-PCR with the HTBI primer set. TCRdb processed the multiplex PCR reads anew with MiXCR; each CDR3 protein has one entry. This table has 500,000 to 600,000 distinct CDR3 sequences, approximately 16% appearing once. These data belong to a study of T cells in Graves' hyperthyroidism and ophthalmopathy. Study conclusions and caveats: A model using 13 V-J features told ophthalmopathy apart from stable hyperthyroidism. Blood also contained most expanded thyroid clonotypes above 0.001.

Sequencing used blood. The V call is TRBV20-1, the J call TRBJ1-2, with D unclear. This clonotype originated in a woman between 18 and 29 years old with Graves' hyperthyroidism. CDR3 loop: CSARVEARYGYTF. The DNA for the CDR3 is TGCAGTGCTAGAGTGGAAGCGCGCTATGGCTACACCTTC.